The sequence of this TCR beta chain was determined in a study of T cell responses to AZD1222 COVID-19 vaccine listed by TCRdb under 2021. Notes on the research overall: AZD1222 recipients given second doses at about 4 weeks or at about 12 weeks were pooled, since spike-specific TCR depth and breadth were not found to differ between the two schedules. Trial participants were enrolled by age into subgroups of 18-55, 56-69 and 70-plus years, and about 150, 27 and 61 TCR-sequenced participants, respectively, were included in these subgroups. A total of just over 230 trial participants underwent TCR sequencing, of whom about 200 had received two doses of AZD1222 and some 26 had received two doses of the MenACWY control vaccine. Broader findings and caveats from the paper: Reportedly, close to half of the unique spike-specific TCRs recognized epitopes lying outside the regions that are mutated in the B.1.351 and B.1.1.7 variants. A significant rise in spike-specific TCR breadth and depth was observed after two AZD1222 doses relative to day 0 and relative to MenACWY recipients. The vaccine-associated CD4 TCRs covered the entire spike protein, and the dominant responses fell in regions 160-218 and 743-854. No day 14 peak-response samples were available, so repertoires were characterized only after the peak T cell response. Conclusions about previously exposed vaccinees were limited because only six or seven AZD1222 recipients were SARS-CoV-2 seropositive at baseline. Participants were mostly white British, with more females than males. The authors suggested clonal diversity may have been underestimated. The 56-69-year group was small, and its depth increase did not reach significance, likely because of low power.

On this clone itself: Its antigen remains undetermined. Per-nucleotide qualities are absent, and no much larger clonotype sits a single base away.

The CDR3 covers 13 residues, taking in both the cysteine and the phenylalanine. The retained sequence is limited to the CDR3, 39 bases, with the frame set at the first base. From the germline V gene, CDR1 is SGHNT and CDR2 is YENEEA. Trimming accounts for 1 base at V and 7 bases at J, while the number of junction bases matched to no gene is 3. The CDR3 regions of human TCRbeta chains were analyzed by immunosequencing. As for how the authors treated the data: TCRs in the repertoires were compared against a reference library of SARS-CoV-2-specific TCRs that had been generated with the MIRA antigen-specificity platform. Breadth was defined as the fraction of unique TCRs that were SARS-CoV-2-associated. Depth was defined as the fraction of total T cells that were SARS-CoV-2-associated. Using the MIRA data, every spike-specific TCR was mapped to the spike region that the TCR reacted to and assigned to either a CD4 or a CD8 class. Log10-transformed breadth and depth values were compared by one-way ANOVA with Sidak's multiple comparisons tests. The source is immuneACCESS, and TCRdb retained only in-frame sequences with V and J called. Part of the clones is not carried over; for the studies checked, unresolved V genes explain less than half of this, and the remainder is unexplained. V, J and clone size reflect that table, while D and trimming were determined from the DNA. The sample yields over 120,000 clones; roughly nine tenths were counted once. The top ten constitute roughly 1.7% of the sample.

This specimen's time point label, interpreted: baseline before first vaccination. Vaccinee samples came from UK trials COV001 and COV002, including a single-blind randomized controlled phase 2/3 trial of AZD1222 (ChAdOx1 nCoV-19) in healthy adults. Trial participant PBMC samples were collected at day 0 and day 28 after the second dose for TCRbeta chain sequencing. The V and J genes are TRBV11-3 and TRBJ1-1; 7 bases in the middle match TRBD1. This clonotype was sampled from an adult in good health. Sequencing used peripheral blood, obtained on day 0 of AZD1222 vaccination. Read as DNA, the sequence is TGTGCCAGCAGCTTAGTCCGGGACAGTGAAGCTTTCTTT. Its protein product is CASSLVRDSEAFF.